There are a few counts of the clone carrying this T cell receptor beta chain. Only in-frame clones appear in the TCRdb table, and some are missing; sequencing was by immunoSEQ multiplex PCR. The sample consists of around 250,000 clones, about four fifths of them appearing once. This CDR3 has 15 residues. Germline V gene data show CDR1 as LNHDA and CDR2 as SQIVND (reference sequence). V was pared by 4 bases and J by 9 bases, with 7 bases of the junction left unmatched. The source of the sample is a study of blood T cell repertoires in COVID-19. The TCR comes from a man younger than 45 who had recovered from COVID-19. The J gene is TRBJ1-6, the V gene TRBV19, with 9 nucleotides matching TRBD1. The sequencing input was peripheral blood. The CDR3 coding sequence is TGTGCCAGTAGTACGGATTGGGGACAGGGTTCACCCCTCCACTTT. Its translation is CASSTDWGQGSPLHF.